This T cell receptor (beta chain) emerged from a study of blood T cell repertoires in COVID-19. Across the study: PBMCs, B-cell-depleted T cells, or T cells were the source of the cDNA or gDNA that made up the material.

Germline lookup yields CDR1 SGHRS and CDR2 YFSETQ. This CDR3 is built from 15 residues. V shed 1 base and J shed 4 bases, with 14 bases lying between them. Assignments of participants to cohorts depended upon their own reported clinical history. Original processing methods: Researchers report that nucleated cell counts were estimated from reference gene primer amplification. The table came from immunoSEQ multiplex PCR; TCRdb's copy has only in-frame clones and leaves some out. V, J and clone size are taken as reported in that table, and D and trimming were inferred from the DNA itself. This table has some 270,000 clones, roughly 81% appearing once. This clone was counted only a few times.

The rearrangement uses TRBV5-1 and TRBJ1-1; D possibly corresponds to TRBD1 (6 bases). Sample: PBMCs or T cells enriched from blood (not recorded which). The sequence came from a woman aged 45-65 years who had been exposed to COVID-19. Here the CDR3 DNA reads TGCGCCAGCAGCTTGTTAGGGGGAATGGCCACTGAAGCTTTCTTT. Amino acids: CASSLLGGMATEAFF.